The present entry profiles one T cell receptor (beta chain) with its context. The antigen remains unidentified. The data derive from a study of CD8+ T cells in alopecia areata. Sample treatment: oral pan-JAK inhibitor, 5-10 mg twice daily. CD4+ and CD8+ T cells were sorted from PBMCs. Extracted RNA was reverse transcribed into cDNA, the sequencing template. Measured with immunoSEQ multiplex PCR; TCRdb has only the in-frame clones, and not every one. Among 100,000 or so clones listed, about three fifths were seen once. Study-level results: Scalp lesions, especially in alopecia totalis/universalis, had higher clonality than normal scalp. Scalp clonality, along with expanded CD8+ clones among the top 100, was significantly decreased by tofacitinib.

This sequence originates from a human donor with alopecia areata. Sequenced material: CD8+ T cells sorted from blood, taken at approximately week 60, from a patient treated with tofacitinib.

CDR3 loop: CASGRGNIQYF. The DNA for the CDR3 is TGTGCCAGCGGACGGGGAAACATTCAGTACTTC. V usage is TRBV9 and J usage is TRBJ2-4, with a weak D call TRBD2 (5 bases). Germline CDR1 is SGDLS and CDR2 is YYNGEE. The ends were cut back, 7 bases at V and 6 bases at J, with 8 bases in the middle. The CDR3 is made up of 11 amino acids.